These 16 T cell receptor beta chains were sequenced from one sample in a study of T-cell reconstitution after alpha-beta-depleted transplantation in children. Using unique molecular identifiers, the investigators prepared the TCRbeta library. TCRdb redid the calling of the PCR reads with MiXCR, one entry per CDR3 protein. The sample lists hundreds of thousands of distinct CDR3 sequences, about an eighth occurring once. The sequencing used PBMCs, collected before TCRalphabeta/CD19-depleted stem cell transplant. The receptors here all came from a girl aged 2 to 9 with congenital amegakaryocytic thrombocytopenia, due to receive a stem cell transplant.

The sample holds many counts of this clonotype. V and J are TRBV5-1 and TRBJ2-3; 7 nucleotides line up with TRBD1. The CDR3 length is 17 residues. CDR1 is SGHRS and CDR2 is YFSETQ in the germline V gene. The junction had 9 bases not matched to a gene; V was cut back by 2 bases and J by 0 bases. Written as DNA, the CDR3 is TGCGCCAGCAGCTTAGACTGGACAGGTTCGAGCACAGATACGCAGTATTTT. The encoded protein is CASSLDWTGSSTDTQYF.

The chain recombines TRBV5-1 with TRBJ2-3; 8 bases are a match to TRBD2. The J segment lost 3 bases and the V segment lost 4 bases, leaving 10 bases of the junction unmatched. This CDR3 has 16 residues. Germline V lookup: CDR1 SGHRS, CDR2 YFSETQ. CDR3 amino acids: CASSLQAGVVTDTQYF. The CDR3 DNA follows: TGCGCCAGCAGCCTACAAGCGGGAGTGGTAACAGATACGCAGTATTTT.

This clonotype was recorded many times. This chain uses TRBV5-1 with TRBJ2-5, with 9 bases lining up with TRBD1. The CDR3 has 16 amino acids. Per the germline V gene, CDR1 is SGHRS and CDR2 is YFSETQ. Trimming removed 4 bases from V and 2 bases from J; junction bases left unmatched: 9. The CDR3 protein is CASSPADRGVQETQYF. The CDR3 DNA sequence: TGCGCCAGCAGCCCGGCCGACAGGGGGGTTCAAGAGACCCAGTACTTC.

This clonotype was seen at least ten times. The rearrangement links TRBV20-1 to TRBJ1-5; TRBD1 aligns across 9 bases. CDR1 is DFQATT and CDR2 is SNEGSKA in the germline V gene (reference sequence). J lost 4 bases, V lost 1 base, and 8 bases had no gene match. The CDR3 loop spans 16 amino acids. The CDR3 bases are TGCAGTGCTAGAGTTCCCGGGACAGGGCCGAATCAGCCCCAGCATTTT. This encodes CSARVPGTGPNQPQHF.

This clonotype was detected many times. The chain combines TRBV9 with TRBJ2-2; a weak D match, TRBD2 (7 bases). The CDR3 contains 14 residues. Germline V CDR1 and CDR2: SGDLS, YYNGEE. The V end was cut by 7 bases, the J end by 5 bases, with 15 bases between. The DNA for the CDR3 is TGTGCCAGCCAAAACAGGGAGGGGACCGGGGAGCTGTTTTTT. Its translation: CASQNREGTGELFF.

The sample holds a few counts of this clonotype. The chain links TRBV7-8 to TRBJ2-7; 7 bases fit TRBD2. Germline assignment: CDR1 SGHVS and CDR2 FQNEAQ. This CDR3 has 14 residues. V lost 4 bases to trimming and J lost 7 bases; unmatched junction nucleotides: 10. The CDR3 nucleotides read TGTGCCAGCAGCTGGAGACAGCGGCGGGAGGAGCAGTACTTC. Protein: CASSWRQRREEQYF.

This chain uses TRBV11-2 with TRBJ2-1, with D hard to call. The germline V and J ends were trimmed by 3 bases and 6 bases, with 18 bases remaining between them. The CDR3 has 16 residues. CDR1 and CDR2 (germline): SGHAT, FQNNGV. The CDR3 nucleotides are TGTGCCAGCAGCTTGATTCGCATCCGGCCCGCCAATGAGCAGTTCTTC. This codes for CASSLIRIRPANEQFF.

This clonotype has only a few counts. The chain links TRBV4-1 to TRBJ1-1, with D unclear. CDR1 is MGHRA and CDR2 is YSYEKL in the germline V gene. The CDR3 spans 16 residues. Trimming removed 1 base from V and 5 bases from J, with 17 bases in between. The CDR3 reads CASSQAQLGARTEAFF. The DNA for the CDR3 is TGCGCCAGCAGCCAAGCCCAGCTGGGTGCGAGAACTGAAGCTTTCTTT.

Many counts were recorded for this clonotype. The V and J genes are TRBV5-1 and TRBJ2-1, with TRBD2 as a possible D gene (5 bases). Germline CDR1 SGHRS, CDR2 YFSETQ. This CDR3 contains 14 residues. V lost 0 bases and J 8 bases, leaving 12 bases between the germline ends. CDR3 DNA sequence: TGCGCCAGCAGCTTGGGTACGGGATTAGATGAGCAGTTCTTC. Amino acid sequence: CASSLGTGLDEQFF.

V and J are TRBV15 and TRBJ1-4, with a tentative D call TRBD1 (5 bases). This CDR3 comprises 15 residues. V was trimmed by 5 bases and J by 8 bases, leaving 18 bases between them. Germline values: CDR1 LNHNV, CDR2 YYDKDF (reference sequence). CDR3 residues: CATSRQTVNGEKLFF. Written as DNA, the CDR3 is TGTGCCACCAGCCGTCAGACAGTTAATGGGGAAAAACTGTTTTTT.

Concerning this clonotype: The junction departs from the called germline gene at one end, perhaps through a read error. This chain connects TRBV7-9 to TRBJ2-5; either TRBD1 or TRBD2 may fit D (5 bases each). Germline V gene data show CDR1 as SEHNR and CDR2 as FQNEAQ (reference sequence). The CDR3 length is 15 residues. In DNA form, the CDR3 reads TGCGCCAGCAGCTTGGTCCAGGGAGTCGGGGAGACCCAGTACTTC. It specifies CASSLVQGVGETQYF. The variable domain in full, completed from reference TRBV7-9 and TRBJ2-5, reads DTGVSQNPRHKITKRGQNVTFRCDPISEHNRLYWYRQTLGQGPEFLTYFQNEAQLEKSRLLSDRFSAERPKGSFSTLEIQRTEQGDSAMYLCASSLVQGVGETQYFGPGTRLLVL.

V gene TRBV2 combines with J gene TRBJ2-1, with D hard to call. The CDR3 length is 15 residues. With 3 bases removed from V and 4 bases from J, the gap between germline ends came to 13 bases. The germline V gene encodes CDR1 SNHLY and CDR2 FYNNEI. Here the CDR3 reads CASSDATSYYNEQFF. The CDR3, as DNA: TGTGCCAGCAGTGATGCCACCTCCTATTACAATGAGCAGTTCTTC. The full variable domain, in which reference TRBV2 and TRBJ2-1 provide the parts outside the CDR3, is EPEVTQTPSHQVTQMGQEVILRCVPISNHLYFYWYRQILGQKVEFLVSFYNNEISEKSEIFDDQFSVERPDGSNFTLKIRSTKLEDSAMYFCASSDATSYYNEQFFGPGTRLTVL.

This clonotype was seen repeatedly, ten times or more. In DNA form, the CDR3 reads TGCAGCGTTGAAGTGGTGACCCAACGGGATACGCAGTATTTT. It specifies CSVEVVTQRDTQYF. This rearrangement joins TRBV29-1 to TRBJ2-3; D call uncertain. The CDR3 totals 14 residues. V lost 1 base to trimming and J lost 6 bases, with 14 bases between them. Germline CDR1 SQVTM, CDR2 ANQGSEA.

This clonotype was seen at least ten times. The chain is built from TRBV5-1 and TRBJ1-5; no reliable D call. The CDR3 totals 13 residues. V gave up 0 bases and J gave up 6 bases, with 7 bases separating them. Germline V gene sequence: CDR1 SGHRS, CDR2 YFSETQ. CDR3 DNA: TGCGCCAGCAGCTTGGAGCGGGGTCAGCCCCAGCATTTT. The encoded protein is CASSLERGQPQHF.

This clonotype was detected ten times or more. This chain links TRBV12-3 or TRBV12-4 with TRBJ2-1; 11 bases agree with TRBD2. The J segment lost 3 bases and the V segment lost 5 bases, leaving 6 bases of the junction unmatched. CDR3 length: 16 residues. CDR3 residues: CASSTIGTSGYNEQFF. DNA for the CDR3: TGTGCCAGCAGTACGATCGGGACTAGCGGCTACAATGAGCAGTTCTTC.

This clonotype showed up many times. This chain connects TRBV12-3 or TRBV12-4 to TRBJ2-1; 7 nucleotides agree with TRBD1. CDR3 length: 17 amino acids. V trimming: 2 bases; J trimming: 2 bases; junction bases outside the gene matches: 9. The CDR3 reads CASSLPQGDRTYNEQFF. The CDR3 DNA reads as TGTGCCAGCAGTTTACCCCAGGGGGACAGAACCTACAATGAGCAGTTCTTC.